These 10 T cell receptor beta chains came from one sample sequenced in a study of blood T cells in healthy people across ages (dated by TCRdb to 2015 to 2017). To prepare the library, 5' RACE was applied. Sequencer: Illumina HiSeq 2500. The second PCR ran for roughly 7 to 12 cycles and used a J-beta primer mix along with a sample-barcoded 5' primer. TCRdb reprocessed the public reads (quality trimming at Q25 with fastp, clone calling with MiXCR) and kept in-frame beta chains. Duplicate CDR3 protein sequences are folded into a single record with the most common DNA and genes. The table for this sample lists roughly 1.5 million distinct CDR3 sequences; approximately 43% of them were counted only once. The leading ten clones occupy approximately 4.1% of the sample. Material: blood. The receptors here all came from a woman aged 18-29 years in good health.

The J gene is TRBJ1-2, the V gene TRBV2; D is ambiguous. CDR1 is SNHLY, CDR2 FYNNEI, per germline. V lost 7 bases and J 2 bases, leaving 8 bases between the germline ends. The CDR3 totals 12 residues. CDR3 residues: CASNGMNYGYTF. CDR3 sequence (DNA): TGTGCCAGCAATGGGATGAACTATGGCTACACCTTC.

The genes are TRBV7-2 and TRBJ2-2; D is undetermined. V was pared by 1 base and J by 4 bases, with 7 bases between. CDR1 and CDR2 from the germline V gene are SGHTA and FQGNSA. The CDR3 is 14 amino acids. Here the CDR3 reads CASSLDLPTGELFF. The CDR3 DNA follows: TGTGCCAGCAGCTTAGACCTACCCACCGGGGAGCTGTTTTTT.

The chain combines TRBV7-2 with TRBJ2-3, with 10 bases identical to TRBD2. Germline V lookup: CDR1 SGHTA, CDR2 FQGNSA. The CDR3 runs 16 residues. J was trimmed by 0 bases and V by 10 bases; bases with no gene match: 10. The CDR3: CATAPQLAGSTDTQYF. Written as DNA, the CDR3 is TGTGCCACCGCCCCCCAACTAGCGGGGAGCACAGATACGCAGTATTTT.

The sample holds a few counts of this clonotype. The chain couples TRBV12-3 or TRBV12-4 to TRBJ2-7; 10 positions match TRBD2. J gave up 2 bases and V 1 base, and 14 bases lay outside the gene matches. The CDR3 spans 19 residues. The CDR3 reads CASSLGRVSLAGAAYEQYF. CDR3 coding DNA: TGTGCCAGCAGTTTAGGAAGGGTATCGCTAGCGGGAGCCGCCTACGAGCAGTACTTC.

The CDR3 sequence is CASSLGRGAMSNQPQHF. The CDR3 DNA follows: TGTGCCAGCAGCTTAGGTCGGGGGGCAATGAGCAATCAGCCCCAGCATTTT. The gene calls are TRBV7-2 and TRBJ1-5; a possible D gene is TRBD1 (6 bases). Trimming took off 1 base at V and 1 base at J, with 14 bases between the two ends. CDR3 length equals 17 residues. The germline gives CDR1 SGHTA, CDR2 FQGNSA.

The CDR3: CASRRGQGYNEQYF. The CDR3 nucleotides read TGTGCCAGTCGCCGGGGACAGGGCTACAATGAGCAGTACTTC. The chain employs TRBV9 and TRBJ2-1, with 9 nucleotides matching TRBD1. The J call could be wrong; TRBJ2-7 is a better fit for the DNA end. This CDR3 has 14 amino acids. Germline V gene lookup returns CDR1 SGDLS and CDR2 YYNGEE.

This clonotype was recorded a few times. The V call is TRBV12-3 or TRBV12-4, the J call TRBJ2-1; 10 bases line up with TRBD1. CDR3 length: 16 amino acids. V was clipped by 5 bases and J by 5 bases; unmatched bases: 9. The CDR3 DNA follows: TGTGCCAGCAGTAACCAAGACAGGGGGCGAAACAATGAGCAGTTCTTC. It codes for CASSNQDRGRNNEQFF.

This chain connects TRBV6-1 to TRBJ1-6; 8 bases are shared with TRBD1. This CDR3 comprises 15 residues. Trimming removed 6 bases from V and 7 bases from J; junction bases left unmatched: 8. The germline CDR1 and CDR2 sequences are MNHNS and SASEGT. CDR3: CASREPGTGNSPLHF. CDR3 DNA sequence: TGTGCCAGCAGGGAACCCGGGACAGGCAATTCACCCCTCCACTTT.

This chain uses TRBV20-1 with TRBJ1-2; D remains ambiguous. This CDR3 has 15 residues. Trimming removed 5 bases from V and 2 bases from J, with 18 bases in between. Germline V gene data show CDR1 as DFQATT and CDR2 as SNEGSKA (reference sequence). CDR3 sequence (DNA): TGCAGTGCTGCCCGCTGGACGTCTAAGAACTATGGCTACACCTTC. Residues: CSAARWTSKNYGYTF.

The chain recombines TRBV9 with TRBJ2-1, with TRBD2 matching 8 bases. The V gene end was trimmed by 0 bases and the J gene end by 0 bases; junction bases not matched to a gene: 5. The CDR3 sequence is 17 residues long. The V gene's germline CDR1 is SGDLS and CDR2 YYNGEE. DNA of the CDR3: TGTGCCAGCAGCGTAGGTCGGGGGGGGACCTCCTACAATGAGCAGTTCTTC. This translates into CASSVGRGGTSYNEQFF.